This T cell receptor (beta chain) was observed in a study of blood T cell repertoires in COVID-19. Study details: Nucleic acid was either cDNA or gDNA, and it came from T cells, B-cell-depleted T cells, or PBMCs.

The CDR3 consists of 13 residues. The ends were cut back, 5 bases at V and 4 bases at J, with 11 bases in the middle. In germline, CDR1 is WNHNN, CDR2 SYGVQD (reference sequence). Original analysis: Reference gene primer amplification gave estimated nucleated cell counts. TCRdb's table, derived via immunoSEQ multiplex PCR, lists solely in-frame clones and lacks some. That table is the source of V, J and clone size, and D and trimming were worked out from the DNA. The sample shows some 100,000 clones, 84% of them seen only once. The TCR sequence derives from a woman aged 60 to 75 with acute or convalescent COVID-19. The chain uses TRBV10-1 and TRBJ1-2, with D tentatively TRBD1 (5 bases). The specimen sequenced was peripheral blood. This CDR3 reads CASSYDRSYGYTF. CDR3 nucleotide sequence: TGCGCCAGCAGTTACGACAGAAGCTATGGCTACACCTTC.